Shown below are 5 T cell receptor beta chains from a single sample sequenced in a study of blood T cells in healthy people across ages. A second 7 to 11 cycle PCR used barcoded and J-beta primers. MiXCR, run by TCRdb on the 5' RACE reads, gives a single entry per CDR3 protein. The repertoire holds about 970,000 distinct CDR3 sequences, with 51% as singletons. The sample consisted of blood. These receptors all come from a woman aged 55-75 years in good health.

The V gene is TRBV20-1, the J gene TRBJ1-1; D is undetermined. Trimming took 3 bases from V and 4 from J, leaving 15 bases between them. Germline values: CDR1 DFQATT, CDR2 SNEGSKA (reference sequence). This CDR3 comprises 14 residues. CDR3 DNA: TGCAGTGCTAGCGTCCAGGTTGAGGGCACTGAAGCTTTCTTT. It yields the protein CSASVQVEGTEAFF.

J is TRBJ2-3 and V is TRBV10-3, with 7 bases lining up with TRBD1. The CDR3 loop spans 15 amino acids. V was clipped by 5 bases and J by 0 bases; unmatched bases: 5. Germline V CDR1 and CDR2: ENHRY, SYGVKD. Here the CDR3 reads CAISNRDSSTDTQYF. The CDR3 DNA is TGTGCCATCAGTAACCGGGACAGCAGCACAGATACGCAGTATTTT.

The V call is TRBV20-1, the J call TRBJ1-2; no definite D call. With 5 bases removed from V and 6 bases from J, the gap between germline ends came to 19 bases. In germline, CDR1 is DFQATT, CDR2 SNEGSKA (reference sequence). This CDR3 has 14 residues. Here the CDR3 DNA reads TGCAGTGCTGCAGAGCTTCTCGACGGAAATGGCTACACCTTC. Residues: CSAAELLDGNGYTF.

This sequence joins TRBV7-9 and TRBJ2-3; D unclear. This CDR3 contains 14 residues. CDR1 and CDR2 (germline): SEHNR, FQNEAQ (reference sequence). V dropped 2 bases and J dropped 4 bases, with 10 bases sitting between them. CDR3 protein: CASSLTTASDTQYF. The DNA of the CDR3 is TGTGCCAGCAGCTTAACTACTGCGTCAGATACGCAGTATTTT. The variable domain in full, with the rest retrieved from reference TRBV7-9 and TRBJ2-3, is DTGVSQNPRHKITKRGQNVTFRCDPISEHNRLYWYRQTLGQGPEFLTYFQNEAQLEKSRLLSDRFSAERPKGSFSTLEIQRTEQGDSAMYLCASSLTTASDTQYFGPGTRLTVL.

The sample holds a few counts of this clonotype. In DNA, the CDR3 is TGTGCCAGCACTCAGGGTTCAGGGGGCGCCACCCAGTACTTC. This encodes CASTQGSGGATQYF. The chain uses TRBV28 and TRBJ2-5; TRBD1 aligns across 8 bases. The germline CDR1 and CDR2 sequences are MDHEN and SYDVKM. The length of the CDR3 is 14 residues. V lost 7 bases and J lost 8; bases outside the gene matches: 12.